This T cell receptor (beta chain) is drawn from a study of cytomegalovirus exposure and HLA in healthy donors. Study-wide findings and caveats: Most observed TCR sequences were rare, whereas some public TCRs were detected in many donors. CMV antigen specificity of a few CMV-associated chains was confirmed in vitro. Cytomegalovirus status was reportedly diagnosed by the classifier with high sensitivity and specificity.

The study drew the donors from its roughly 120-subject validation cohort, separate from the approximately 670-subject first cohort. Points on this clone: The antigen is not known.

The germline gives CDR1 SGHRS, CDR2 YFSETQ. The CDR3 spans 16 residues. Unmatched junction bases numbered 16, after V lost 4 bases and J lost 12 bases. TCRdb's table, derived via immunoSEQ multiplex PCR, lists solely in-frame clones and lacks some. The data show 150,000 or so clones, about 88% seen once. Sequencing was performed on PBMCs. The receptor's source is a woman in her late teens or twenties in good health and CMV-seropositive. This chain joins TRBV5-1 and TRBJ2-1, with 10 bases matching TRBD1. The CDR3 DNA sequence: TGCGCCAGCAGCCCTACAGACAGGGGGCGGGATGGTGGGCAGTTCTTC. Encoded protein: CASSPTDRGRDGGQFF.